A single sample is the source of the 21 T cell receptor beta chains below, sequenced in a study of glioma-infiltrating T cells. TCR alpha and beta CDR3 regions were amplified from RNA using iRepertoire nested multiplex PCR. TCRdb used MiXCR to reprocess the multiplex PCR reads, holding one entry per CDR3 protein. The data contain around 120,000 distinct CDR3 sequences, around 23% of them seen just once; the ten biggest clones take up about 30%. The source material was glioma tissue, nonneoplastic brain tissue, or PBMCs (not recorded which). These receptors were collected from a human donor with low-grade glioma or glioblastoma, undergoing nonglioma brain surgery, or in good health (not recorded which).

The chain uses TRBV12-3 or TRBV12-4 and TRBJ1-2, with a weak D call TRBD1 (6 bases). This CDR3 spans 15 amino acids. Trimming stripped 6 bases from V and 10 bases from J, with 24 bases between. DNA for the CDR3: TGTGCCAGCAGCTTACAGGGAGGTCTATGGATTGACTACACCTTC. This codes for CASSLQGGLWIDYTF.

This chain joins TRBV18 and TRBJ1-3, with D unclear. The CDR3 length is 17 residues. Germline CDR1 reads KGHSH; CDR2 reads LQKENI. Trimming pared 0 bases from V and 1 base from J, leaving 13 bases between. The CDR3 DNA sequence: TGTGCCAGCTCACCACCTGGCAGGCTAAGGTCTGGAAACACCATATATTTT. It specifies CASSPPGRLRSGNTIYF.

The chain combines TRBV20-1 with TRBJ1-2; D call uncertain. This CDR3 spans 14 amino acids. V gave up 2 bases and J gave up 4 bases, with 14 bases separating them. CDR1 DFQATT and CDR2 SNEGSKA come from the germline V gene (reference sequence). This CDR3 is CSARMQAFSYGYTF. CDR3 in DNA: TGCAGTGCTAGAATGCAGGCCTTTTCCTATGGCTACACCTTC.

This chain links TRBV7-6 with TRBJ2-1, with TRBD2 identical over 11 bases. V shed 1 base, J shed 1 base, and the junction held 6 bases outside the gene matches. Germline V gives CDR1 SGHVS, CDR2 FNYEAQ. The CDR3 consists of 18 residues. CDR3 coding DNA: TGTGCCAGCAGCTTAGTCGTACTAGCGGGGGATTCCTACAATGAGCAGTTCTTC. It translates to CASSLVVLAGDSYNEQFF.

The chain links TRBV18 to TRBJ2-1; D remains ambiguous. Trimming removed 1 base from V and 0 bases from J, with 10 bases in between. Germline CDR1 is KGHSH and CDR2 is LQKENI. This CDR3 is built from 16 residues. This CDR3 reads CASSPLWWNSYNEQFF. CDR3 in DNA: TGTGCCAGCTCACCACTCTGGTGGAACTCCTACAATGAGCAGTTCTTC.

This clonotype was seen at least ten times. This chain joins TRBV28 and TRBJ2-6; 10 bases are a match to TRBD1. This CDR3 contains 14 residues. V was clipped by 6 bases and J by 4 bases; unmatched bases: 0. Germline loops: CDR1 MDHEN, CDR2 SYDVKM. The DNA for the CDR3 is TGTGCCAGCAGGGACAGGGGGGGGGCCAACGTCCTGACTTTC. It codes for CASRDRGGANVLTF.

A few counts support this clonotype. In DNA form, the CDR3 reads TGTGCCAGCAGCCTAGCGGGGGTCTCCTACGAGCAGTACGTC. Encoded protein: CASSLAGVSYEQYV. The chain uses TRBV7-9 and TRBJ2-7; 10 bases are shared with TRBD2. CDR3 size: 14 residues. Germline V gene lookup returns CDR1 SEHNR and CDR2 FQNEAQ (reference sequence).

This clonotype was detected once. A much larger clone is a single base away; this may be a read error. The chain has TRBV6-2 or TRBV6-3 and TRBJ2-7; D ambiguous. The CDR3 is 14 amino acids. Germline V gives CDR1 MNHEY, CDR2 SVGEGT. V lost 4 bases, J lost 2 bases, and 12 bases lay in between. The CDR3 loop reads CASSSPARTYEQYV. DNA of the CDR3: TGTGCCAGCAGTTCTCCAGCGCGGACCTACGAGCAGTACGTC.

The chain joins TRBV4-1 to TRBJ2-3; maybe TRBD1 (6 bases). There are 15 residues in the CDR3. The germline V and J ends were trimmed by 4 bases and 0 bases, with 11 bases remaining between them. CDR1 MGHRA and CDR2 YSYEKL come from the germline V gene. The DNA of the CDR3 is TGCGCCAGCAGCCCACAGGGATCTAGCACAGATACGCAGTATTTT. Translation gives CASSPQGSSTDTQYF.

This clonotype has a handful of counts. Here the CDR3 reads CASSLFSTPGSGAFF. CDR3 DNA: TGTGCCAGCAGTTTATTTTCCACACCGGGGTCGGGTGCTTTCTTT. The chain recombines TRBV28 with TRBJ1-1; D unclear. Germline values: CDR1 MDHEN, CDR2 SYDVKM. The length of the CDR3 is 15 residues. Deletions cut 1 base from V and 11 bases from J, with 20 bases between. Combining the CDR3 with reference TRBV28 and TRBJ1-1 gives the whole variable domain DVKVTQSSRYLVKRTGEKVFLECVQDMDHENMFWYRQDPGLGLRLIYFSYDVKMKEKGDIPEGYSVSREKKERFSLILESASTNQTSMYLCASSLFSTPGSGAFFGQGTRLTVV.

This clonotype was seen repeatedly, ten times or more. This chain uses TRBV6-2 or TRBV6-3 with TRBJ2-7; 7 bases agree with TRBD1. This CDR3 is 13 amino acids long. With V trimmed by 2 bases and J by 12 bases, 10 bases remained unmatched. The germline V gene has CDR1 MNHEY and CDR2 SVGEGT. In DNA form, the CDR3 reads TGTGCCAGCAGTTACATGACAGGGTTCGGCGCGTACGTC. Protein product: CASSYMTGFGAYV.

In this sample, this clonotype turned up a few times. V gene TRBV2 combines with J gene TRBJ1-4; D gene uncertain. V lost 3 bases, J lost 7 bases, and 18 bases lay in between. The CDR3 has 16 residues. The germline V gene has CDR1 SNHLY and CDR2 FYNNEI. CDR3: CASSDPGRSTGEKLFF. The CDR3 DNA reads TGTGCCAGCAGTGACCCCGGACGGTCCACGGGTGAAAAACTGTTTTTT.

This clonotype was detected many times. This rearrangement joins TRBV24-1 to TRBJ1-5, with a tentative D call TRBD1 (5 bases). The CDR3 length is 15 residues. Trimming took 3 bases from V and 3 from J, leaving 11 bases between them. CDR1 and CDR2 (germline): KGHDR, SFDVKD. The CDR3 sequence is CATSDPRVPNQPQHF. DNA for the CDR3: TGTGCCACCAGTGATCCCAGGGTCCCCAATCAGCCCCAGCATTTT.

This clonotype was detected only a few times. The chain links TRBV7-9 to TRBJ1-1; D not resolved. Germline V lookup: CDR1 SEHNR, CDR2 FQNEAQ (reference sequence). The germline V and J ends were trimmed by 1 base and 5 bases, with 11 bases remaining between them. This CDR3 is 14 amino acids long. This CDR3 reads CASSLGHSTTEAFF. The CDR3 DNA sequence: TGTGCCAGCAGCTTAGGCCACTCGACGACTGAAGCTTTCTTT.

The table lists this clonotype with a few counts. V gene TRBV7-2 combines with J gene TRBJ2-3; weak D call: TRBD1 (7 bases). Germline assignment: CDR1 SGHTA and CDR2 FQGNSA. The CDR3 sequence is 15 residues long. V was cut by 8 bases and J by 2 bases, with 17 bases left in between. The CDR3 reads CASRLGGGTTDTQYF. The CDR3 region has the DNA TGTGCCAGCCGCCTAGGAGGGGGCACCACAGATACGCAGTATTTT.

In its sample, this clonotype was seen many times. The chain links TRBV6-1 to TRBJ1-2, with 9 bases lining up with TRBD1. Germline CDR1 is MNHNS and CDR2 is SASEGT. This CDR3 region has 13 residues. The J segment lost 8 bases and the V segment lost 7 bases, leaving 8 bases of the junction unmatched. The CDR3 region has the DNA TGTGCCAGCACCCCAACAGGGGGCGGCGGCTACACCTTC. Translating gives CASTPTGGGGYTF.

The chain joins TRBV5-5 to TRBJ1-2; no clear D gene. The CDR3 runs 14 residues. The germline V and J ends were trimmed by 2 bases and 3 bases, with 11 bases remaining between them. The germline CDR1 and CDR2 sequences are SGHKS and YYEKEE (reference sequence). This CDR3 is CASSFRTGDYGYTF. CDR3 DNA sequence: TGTGCCAGCAGCTTCCGTACGGGAGACTATGGCTACACCTTC. Looking up the rest from reference TRBV5-5 and TRBJ1-2 gives the full variable domain: DAGVTQSPTHLIKTRGQQVTLRCSPISGHKSVSWYQQVLGQGPQFIFQYYEKEERGRGNFPDRFSARQFPNYSSELNVNALLLGDSALYLCASSFRTGDYGYTFGSGTRLTVV.

This clonotype was picked up a small number of times. J is TRBJ1-2 and V is TRBV5-4; D may be TRBD1 (5 bases). CDR3 length: 14 amino acids. Trimming left V 0 bases short and J 2 bases short, with 8 bases between. Germline lookup yields CDR1 SGHNT and CDR2 YYREEE (reference sequence). The CDR3: CASSLGAGNYGYTF. In DNA, the CDR3 is TGTGCCAGCAGCTTGGGCGCAGGGAACTATGGCTACACCTTC.

This clonotype was recorded at least ten times. V is TRBV28 and J is TRBJ1-1; D possibly corresponds to TRBD1 (5 bases). Looked up from germline, CDR1 is MDHEN and CDR2 is SYDVKM. Deletions cut 3 bases from V and 4 bases from J, with 9 bases between. The CDR3 contains 13 residues. The CDR3 protein is CASSLYGGTEAFF. CDR3 bases: TGTGCCAGCAGTTTGTACGGGGGCACTGAAGCTTTCTTT.

The chain is built from TRBV19 and TRBJ1-1; D is uncertain. V was trimmed by 3 bases and J by 0 bases, leaving 14 bases between them. The CDR3 runs to 16 residues. The germline V gene encodes CDR1 LNHDA and CDR2 SQIVND (reference sequence). The CDR3 region is CASSIRSARMNTEAFF. The CDR3 nucleotides read TGTGCCAGTAGTATTAGGAGCGCGCGGATGAACACTGAAGCTTTCTTT.

This clonotype has a handful of counts. The chain couples TRBV12-3 or TRBV12-4 to TRBJ1-2; maybe TRBD1 (6 bases). Trimming removed 8 bases from V and 3 bases from J, with 22 bases in between. There are 16 residues in the CDR3. The DNA of the CDR3 is TGTGCCAGCTCCACCACAACCGGGACACCCGACTATGGCTACACCTTC. Its translation: CASSTTTGTPDYGYTF.